One sample yielded the 19 T cell receptor beta chains listed below, sequenced in a study of T cell changes during pregnancy in multiple sclerosis. The data were produced by immunoSEQ multiplex PCR, yet TCRdb's version contains in-frame clones alone and is incomplete. Among roughly 38,000 clones, around 90% were seen once, and the ten largest hold approximately 0.67%. Sequencing used CD4+ T cells from peripheral blood mononuclear cells, obtained in the second trimester of pregnancy. The source of these receptors is a female donor in good health, enrolled as a control in a pregnancy study.

This clone was seen a handful of times. This rearrangement joins TRBV30 to TRBJ1-1; maybe TRBD1 (6 bases). CDR3 size: 11 residues. V was pared by 4 bases and J by 4 bases, with 7 bases between. CDR1 and CDR2 from the germline V gene are GTSNPN and SVGIG (reference sequence). The CDR3: CAWNRATEAFF. CDR3 DNA: TGTGCCTGGAACAGGGCCACTGAAGCTTTCTTT.

The chain combines TRBV28 with TRBJ1-3; tentative D call: TRBD1 (6 bases). The germline V gene encodes CDR1 MDHEN and CDR2 SYDVKM. This CDR3 is built from 13 residues. V lost 5 bases and J 7 bases, leaving 12 bases between the germline ends. CDR3 DNA sequence: TGTGCCAGCAGTCGAAATCAGGGGAACACCATATATTTT. Its protein product is CASSRNQGNTIYF.

The chain combines TRBV5-6 with TRBJ1-2, with 10 bases fitting TRBD1. V trimming: 4 bases; J trimming: 7 bases; junction bases outside the gene matches: 4. The germline gives CDR1 SGHDT, CDR2 YYEEEE. This CDR3 has 13 residues. CDR3 in DNA: TGTGCCAGCAGCATCCGGGACAGGGGTGGCTACACCTTC. Amino acids: CASSIRDRGGYTF.

This chain connects TRBV7-6 to TRBJ2-5, with D hard to call. Germline V gene data show CDR1 as SGHVS and CDR2 as FNYEAQ. This CDR3 is 14 amino acids long. Trimming shortened V by 0 bases and J by 4 bases, and 9 bases separated the two germline ends. CDR3 region: CASSLASSPETQYF. CDR3 bases: TGTGCCAGCAGCTTAGCTAGCTCTCCAGAGACCCAGTACTTC.

This chain connects TRBV7-9 to TRBJ2-1; 11 nucleotides line up with TRBD2. CDR3 length equals 15 residues. The trim removed 4 bases at V and 8 bases at J, leaving 7 bases unmatched. Germline V lookup: CDR1 SEHNR, CDR2 FQNEAQ (reference sequence). Here the CDR3 reads CASSSTSGVRYEQFF. In DNA form, the CDR3 reads TGTGCCAGCAGCTCGACTAGCGGGGTGAGATATGAGCAGTTCTTC.

This clone came up once. The V gene is TRBV28, the J gene TRBJ1-1; TRBD1 is a possible D gene (5 bases). The CDR3 has 14 amino acids. CDR1 and CDR2 from the germline V gene are MDHEN and SYDVKM. V lost 6 bases, J lost 1 base, and 12 bases lay in between. The CDR3 DNA reads as TGTGCCAGCAGCGAAGACAGTCCGAACACTGAAGCTTTCTTT. Residues: CASSEDSPNTEAFF.

The chain combines TRBV5-1 with TRBJ1-4, with 8 bases lining up with TRBD1. CDR1 SGHRS and CDR2 YFSETQ come from the germline V gene. V lost 4 bases, J lost 11 bases, and 7 bases stayed unmatched. The CDR3 is 13 amino acids. The CDR3 coding sequence is TGCGCCAGCAGCACGGGACAGGCAGAGAAACTGTTTTTT. Translated: CASSTGQAEKLFF. Supplemented by reference TRBV5-1 and TRBJ1-4, the full variable domain reads KAGVTQTPRYLIKTRGQQVTLSCSPISGHRSVSWYQQTPGQGLQFLFEYFSETQRNKGNFPGRFSGRQFSNSRSEMNVSTLELGDSALYLCASSTGQAEKLFFGSGTQLSVL.

This rearrangement joins TRBV7-9 to TRBJ1-2; 10 bases fit TRBD1. Germline V CDR1 and CDR2: SEHNR, FQNEAQ (reference sequence). V lost 5 bases to trimming and J lost 3 bases; unmatched junction nucleotides: 18. The CDR3 is 19 amino acids. The CDR3 protein is CASSPERGQGTRKYYGYTF. For the CDR3, the DNA is TGTGCCAGCAGCCCGGAAAGGGGACAGGGGACGAGGAAGTACTATGGCTACACCTTC.

The V gene is TRBV18, the J gene TRBJ1-2; a weak D match, TRBD1 (6 bases). V lost 5 bases and J 2 bases, leaving 15 bases between the germline ends. Germline loops: CDR1 KGHSH, CDR2 LQKENI. CDR3 length equals 15 residues. In nucleotides, the CDR3 is TGTGCCAGCTCAACTAACGGGGGGGCGAACTATGGCTACACCTTC. Protein sequence: CASSTNGGANYGYTF.

V usage is TRBV30 and J usage is TRBJ1-2; 10 bases map to TRBD1. The CDR3 spans 12 residues. Germline assignment: CDR1 GTSNPN and CDR2 SVGIG (reference sequence). V dropped 5 bases and J dropped 5; count of bases not matched to a gene: 2. The CDR3 region has the DNA TGTGCCTGGGGGACAGGGGCGTATGGCTACACCTTC. Translated, it gives CAWGTGAYGYTF.

This clone appeared once. CDR3 in amino acids: CASSGPRRPTPTEAFF. The CDR3 nucleotides are TGTGCCAGCAGCGGACCGCGGAGGCCCACTCCAACTGAAGCTTTCTTT. The chain combines TRBV11-2 with TRBJ1-1; D is unclear. The CDR3 length is 16 residues. V was trimmed by 5 bases and J by 5 bases, leaving 21 bases between them. The germline V gene has CDR1 SGHAT and CDR2 FQNNGV.

The rearrangement uses TRBV5-6 and TRBJ1-3; D possibly corresponds to TRBD1 (6 bases). CDR3 size: 16 residues. Germline V lookup: CDR1 SGHDT, CDR2 YYEEEE. Trimming cost V 4 bases and J 6 bases, with 20 bases left between them. CDR3 bases: TGTGCCAGCAGCGCGCTCGGCGGAGGGGGGGAAAACACCATATATTTT. Its protein is CASSALGGGGENTIYF.

The V gene is TRBV29-1, the J gene TRBJ2-3, with 9 nucleotides matching TRBD2. This CDR3 is 14 amino acids long. CDR1 is SQVTM and CDR2 is ANQGSEA in the germline V gene. The ends lost 6 bases at V and 2 bases at J; junction bases unmatched: 6. The CDR3 region is CSVATSGTTDTQYF. CDR3 sequence (DNA): TGCAGCGTGGCGACTAGCGGAACCACAGATACGCAGTATTTT.

This chain uses TRBV7-2 with TRBJ1-6; D is uncertain. Germline V gene data show CDR1 as SGHTA and CDR2 as FQGNSA. Trimming shortened V by 1 base and J by 8 bases, and 15 bases separated the two germline ends. This CDR3 has 16 residues. The DNA for the CDR3 is TGTGCCAGCAGCTTAGGGTCGGCGGGGTGGGATTCACCCCTCCACTTT. Amino acids: CASSLGSAGWDSPLHF. Complete variable domain (other parts from reference TRBV7-2 and TRBJ1-6): GAGVSQSPSNKVTEKGKDVELRCDPISGHTALYWYRQSLGQGLEFLIYFQGNSAPDKSGLPSDRFSAERTGGSVSTLTIQRTQQEDSAVYLCASSLGSAGWDSPLHFGNGTRLTVT.

The V and J genes are TRBV5-1 and TRBJ1-2; 10 bases line up with TRBD1. The CDR3 sequence is 14 residues long. Germline values: CDR1 SGHRS, CDR2 YFSETQ. The V and J ends lost 4 bases and 7 bases, in that order; junction bases with no gene match: 7. The CDR3 sequence: CASSGRTGGSGYTF. The CDR3 nucleotides read TGCGCCAGCAGCGGGAGGACAGGGGGGAGTGGCTACACCTTC.

The chain uses TRBV10-3 and TRBJ1-2; 10 bases agree with TRBD1. The CDR3 has 13 residues. The J segment lost 3 bases and the V segment lost 11 bases, leaving 6 bases of the junction unmatched. Looked up from germline, CDR1 is ENHRY and CDR2 is SYGVKD. This CDR3 is CAPIGTGDYGYTF. The CDR3 coding sequence is TGTGCCCCAATCGGGACAGGGGACTATGGCTACACCTTC.

V gene TRBV6-1 combines with J gene TRBJ2-3, with 12 bases identical to TRBD2. Germline CDR1 reads MNHNS; CDR2 reads SASEGT. The CDR3 extends over 17 amino acids. V gave up 2 bases and J gave up 6 bases; unmatched junction bases: 9. The CDR3 DNA reads as TGTGCCAGCAGTGAAAGGGGACTAGCGGGTGGGTGGGATACGCAGTATTTT. Its protein product is CASSERGLAGGWDTQYF.

The CDR3 is CASRNRAYQPQHF. The DNA for the CDR3 is TGTGCCAGCAGAAACAGGGCCTATCAGCCCCAGCATTTT. The chain uses TRBV6-5 and TRBJ1-5; D might be TRBD1 (6 bases). This CDR3 spans 13 amino acids. Trimming left V 6 bases short and J 5 bases short, with 11 bases between. From germline, CDR1 is MNHEY and CDR2 SVGAGI.

The chain is built from TRBV19 and TRBJ2-7; a weak D match, TRBD2 (5 bases). Germline-derived CDR1 and CDR2 are LNHDA and SQIVND (reference sequence). This CDR3 spans 14 amino acids. V gave up 4 bases and J gave up 5 bases, with 15 bases separating them. CDR3 sequence (DNA): TGTGCCAGTAGTACTGTCTTTTCGGAGGACGAGCAGTACTTC. It translates to CASSTVFSEDEQYF.